These 10 T cell receptor beta chains share one sample of origin, sequenced in a study of T cells after yellow fever vaccination. TCRdb used MiXCR to reprocess the 5' RACE reads, holding one entry per CDR3 protein. The sample consists of about 320,000 distinct CDR3 sequences, around 4.3% of them appearing once. The material sequenced was PBMCs, taken 15 days after the yellow fever booster vaccination. The receptors shown here come from a young man who received the YFV17D yellow fever vaccine.

This chain links TRBV4-3 with TRBJ2-2, with 7 bases identical to TRBD1. The CDR3 contains 18 residues. Germline V CDR1 and CDR2: LGHNA, YSLEER. The V gene end was trimmed by 0 bases and the J gene end by 4 bases; junction bases not matched to a gene: 11. CDR3 protein: CASSQDMGKTGATGELFF. The CDR3 DNA sequence: TGCGCCAGCAGCCAAGATATGGGTAAAACAGGGGCCACCGGGGAGCTGTTTTTT.

This clonotype was counted only a few times. The chain joins TRBV27 to TRBJ1-5; D is perhaps TRBD1 (5 bases). With 8 bases removed from V and 4 bases from J, the gap between germline ends came to 15 bases. This CDR3 contains 14 residues. Germline CDR1 reads MNHEY; CDR2 reads SMNVEV (reference sequence). The CDR3 here is CASSGGGSNQPQHF. The CDR3, as DNA: TGTGCCAGCTCCGGGGGGGGTAGTAATCAGCCCCAGCATTTT.

This clonotype appeared many times. V usage is TRBV5-6 and J usage is TRBJ2-7; D unclear. CDR1 and CDR2 from the germline V gene are SGHDT and YYEEEE. Trimming removed 3 bases from V and 0 bases from J, with 1 base in between. The CDR3 spans 11 residues. CDR3 sequence: CASSSSYEQYV. The CDR3 DNA reads as TGTGCCAGCAGCTCCTCCTACGAGCAGTACGTC.

Many counts were recorded for this clonotype. The V call is TRBV6-5, the J call TRBJ2-7; 9 bases are a match to TRBD1. Germline V gene sequence: CDR1 MNHEY, CDR2 SVGAGI. Trimming cost V 6 bases and J 3 bases; bases outside gene matches: 9. This CDR3 has 15 amino acids. CDR3 loop: CASRPGTGRIYEQYV. The CDR3 bases are TGTGCCAGCAGACCCGGGACAGGGAGAATCTACGAGCAGTACGTC.

The sample holds a few counts of this clonotype. The V gene is TRBV2, the J gene TRBJ2-5; 13 bases map to TRBD2. The CDR3 is made up of 15 amino acids. The germline V gene encodes CDR1 SNHLY and CDR2 FYNNEI. Germline trimming cut 6 bases from V and 5 bases from J; bases unmatched to any gene: 6. The CDR3 sequence is CASRLAGGPAETQYF. CDR3 coding DNA: TGTGCCAGCAGACTAGCGGGGGGGCCAGCCGAGACCCAGTACTTC.

This clonotype has a handful of counts. The CDR3: CASRPTGGRREKLFF. DNA for the CDR3: TGTGCCAGCAGACCTACAGGGGGCCGGAGGGAAAAACTGTTTTTT. The chain employs TRBV12-3 or TRBV12-4 and TRBJ1-4; 9 nucleotides agree with TRBD1. The CDR3 extends over 15 amino acids. The J segment lost 8 bases and the V segment lost 6 bases, leaving 10 bases of the junction unmatched.

In this sample, this clonotype turned up many times. The chain is built from TRBV12-3 or TRBV12-4 and TRBJ2-5; 7 nucleotides match TRBD1. V was pared by 7 bases and J by 5 bases, with 4 bases of the junction left unmatched. This CDR3 is built from 12 residues. The CDR3 here is CASTQGPETQYF. In DNA, the CDR3 is TGTGCCAGCACACAGGGGCCGGAGACCCAGTACTTC.

This clonotype was detected a few times. The V call is TRBV4-3, the J call TRBJ2-5; D perhaps matches TRBD1 (5 bases). The CDR3 extends over 15 amino acids. CDR1 is LGHNA and CDR2 is YSLEER in the germline V gene. V was cut by 0 bases and J by 5 bases, with 13 bases left in between. Here the CDR3 reads CASSQEGTGRETQYF. The DNA of the CDR3 is TGCGCCAGCAGCCAAGAAGGTACAGGCAGGGAGACCCAGTACTTC.

The rearrangement joins TRBV24-1 to TRBJ2-1, with TRBD2 matching 9 bases. This CDR3 has 17 amino acids. The ends lost 3 bases at V and 10 bases at J; junction bases unmatched: 15. Germline values: CDR1 KGHDR, CDR2 SFDVKD. The CDR3 loop is CATSDAGTSSTSGEQFF. As DNA, the CDR3 is TGTGCCACCAGTGATGCGGGGACTAGCAGCACCAGTGGCGAGCAGTTCTTC.

This clonotype was found many times. The chain employs TRBV4-3 and TRBJ2-3; TRBD1 agrees at 7 bases. Germline V gives CDR1 LGHNA, CDR2 YSLEER. This CDR3 spans 16 amino acids. V gave up 0 bases and J gave up 0 bases; unmatched junction bases: 3. The CDR3 DNA follows: TGCGCCAGCAGCCAAGAGGTCAGGGGGAGCACAGATACGCAGTATTTT. Translating gives CASSQEVRGSTDTQYF.